This is a list of T cell receptor beta chains from one sample in a study of blood T cell repertoires in COVID-19. Assay used: immunoSEQ multiplex PCR; TCRdb lists only in-frame clones, some missing. Seen here are roughly 460,000 clones, 70% to 90% observed once, and the top ten hold roughly 0.78%. The sample taken for sequencing was peripheral blood. Receptors originate from a man aged 18 to 29 with COVID-19, enrolled during active disease. The CDR3 runs from the conserved cysteine through the conserved F or W.

v_call cdr3_aa
TRBV2 CASRDRGNRNEQFF
TRBV7-7 CASRTGYTGELFF
TRBV5-6 CASSRTGVGEKLFF
TRBV7-9 CASSLLGQLNSPLHF
TRBV27 CASSPNRGSYGYTF
TRBV7-9 CASSSYLEAGILKAFF
TRBV3-1/TRBV3-2 CASGIHTGELFF
TRBV7-3 CASSSPSRSGRYNEQFF
TRBV5-1 CASSLWGPDNEQFF
TRBV6-5 CASGKTANTDTQYF
TRBV11-3 CASSLGALRGDEQYF
TRBV7-9 CASSQDSFTEAFF